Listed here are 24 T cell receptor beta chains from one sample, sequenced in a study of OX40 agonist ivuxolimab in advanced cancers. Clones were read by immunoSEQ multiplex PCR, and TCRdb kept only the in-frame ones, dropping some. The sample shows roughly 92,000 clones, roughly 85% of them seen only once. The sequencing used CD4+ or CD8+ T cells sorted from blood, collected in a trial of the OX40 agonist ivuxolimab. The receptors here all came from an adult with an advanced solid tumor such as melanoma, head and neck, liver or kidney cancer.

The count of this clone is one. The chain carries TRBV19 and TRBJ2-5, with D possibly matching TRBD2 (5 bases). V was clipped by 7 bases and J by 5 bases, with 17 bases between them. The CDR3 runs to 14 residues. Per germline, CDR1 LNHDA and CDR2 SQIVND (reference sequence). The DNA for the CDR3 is TGTGCCAGTATGCCAGGCTACCCGGGGGAGACCCAGTACTTC. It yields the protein CASMPGYPGETQYF. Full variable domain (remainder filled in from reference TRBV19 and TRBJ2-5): DGGITQSPKYLFRKEGQNVTLSCEQNLNHDAMYWYRQDPGQGLRLIYYSQIVNDFQKGDIAEGYSVSREKKESFPLTVTSAQKNPTAFYLCASMPGYPGETQYFGPGTRLLVL.

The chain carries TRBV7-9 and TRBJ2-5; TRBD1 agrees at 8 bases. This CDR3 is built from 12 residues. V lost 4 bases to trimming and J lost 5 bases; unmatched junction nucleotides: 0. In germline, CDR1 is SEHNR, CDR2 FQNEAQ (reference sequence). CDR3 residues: CASSWTGETQYF. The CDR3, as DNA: TGTGCCAGCAGCTGGACAGGGGAGACCCAGTACTTC. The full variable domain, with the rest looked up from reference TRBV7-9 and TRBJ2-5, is DTGVSQNPRHKITKRGQNVTFRCDPISEHNRLYWYRQTLGQGPEFLTYFQNEAQLEKSRLLSDRFSAERPKGSFSTLEIQRTEQGDSAMYLCASSWTGETQYFGPGTRLLVL.

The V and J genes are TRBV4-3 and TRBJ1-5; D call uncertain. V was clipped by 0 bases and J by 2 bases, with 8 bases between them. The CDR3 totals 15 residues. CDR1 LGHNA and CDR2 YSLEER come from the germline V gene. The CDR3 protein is CASSQDAGGNQPQHF. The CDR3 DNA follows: TGCGCCAGCAGCCAAGACGCAGGTGGCAATCAGCCCCAGCATTTT.

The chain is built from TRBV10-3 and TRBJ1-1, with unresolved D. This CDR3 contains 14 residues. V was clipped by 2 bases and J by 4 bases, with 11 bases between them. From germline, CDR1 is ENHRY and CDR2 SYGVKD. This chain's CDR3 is CAISEDSGGTEAFF. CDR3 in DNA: TGTGCCATCAGTGAGGACTCCGGAGGCACTGAAGCTTTCTTT.

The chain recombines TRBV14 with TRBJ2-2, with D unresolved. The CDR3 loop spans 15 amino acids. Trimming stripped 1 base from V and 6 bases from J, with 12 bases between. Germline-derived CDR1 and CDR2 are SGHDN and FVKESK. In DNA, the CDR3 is TGTGCCAGCAGCCAAGGTCGGAGTGAGGCCGGGGAGCTGTTTTTT. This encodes CASSQGRSEAGELFF.

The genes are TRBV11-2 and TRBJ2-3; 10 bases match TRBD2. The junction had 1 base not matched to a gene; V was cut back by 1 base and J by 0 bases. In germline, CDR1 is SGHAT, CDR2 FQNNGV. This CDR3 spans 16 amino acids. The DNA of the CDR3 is TGTGCCAGCAGCTTAGGAGCGGGGGGGAGCACAGATACGCAGTATTTT. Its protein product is CASSLGAGGSTDTQYF.

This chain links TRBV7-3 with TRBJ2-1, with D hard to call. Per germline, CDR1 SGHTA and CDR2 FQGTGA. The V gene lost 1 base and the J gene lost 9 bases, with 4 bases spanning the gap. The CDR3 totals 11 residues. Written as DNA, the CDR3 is TGTGCCAGCAGCTTAAGTGGTGAGCAGTTCTTC. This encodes CASSLSGEQFF.

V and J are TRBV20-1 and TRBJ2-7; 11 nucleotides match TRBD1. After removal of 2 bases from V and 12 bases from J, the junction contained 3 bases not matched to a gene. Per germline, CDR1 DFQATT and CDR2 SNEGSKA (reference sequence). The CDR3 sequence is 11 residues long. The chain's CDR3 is CSARRTGGLYF. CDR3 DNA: TGCAGTGCTAGACGGACAGGGGGCTTGTACTTC.

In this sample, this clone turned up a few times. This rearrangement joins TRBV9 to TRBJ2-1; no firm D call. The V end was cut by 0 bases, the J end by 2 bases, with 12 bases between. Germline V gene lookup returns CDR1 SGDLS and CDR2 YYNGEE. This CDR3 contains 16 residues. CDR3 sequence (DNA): TGTGCCAGCAGCGTAGCTGGCGCGGAGCCCTACAATGAGCAGTTCTTC. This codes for CASSVAGAEPYNEQFF.

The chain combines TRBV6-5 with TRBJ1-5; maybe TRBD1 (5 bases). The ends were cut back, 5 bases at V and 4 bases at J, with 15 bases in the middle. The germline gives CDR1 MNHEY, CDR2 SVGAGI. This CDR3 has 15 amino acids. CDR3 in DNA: TGTGCCAGCAGTACTCCGGGGGGAGGTAATCAGCCCCAGCATTTT. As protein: CASSTPGGGNQPQHF.

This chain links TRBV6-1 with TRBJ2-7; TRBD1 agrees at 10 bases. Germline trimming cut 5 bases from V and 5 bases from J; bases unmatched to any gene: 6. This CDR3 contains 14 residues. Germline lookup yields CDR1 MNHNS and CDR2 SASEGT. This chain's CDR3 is CASSIDRGLDEQYF. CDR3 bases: TGTGCCAGCAGTATAGACAGGGGGCTCGACGAGCAGTACTTC.

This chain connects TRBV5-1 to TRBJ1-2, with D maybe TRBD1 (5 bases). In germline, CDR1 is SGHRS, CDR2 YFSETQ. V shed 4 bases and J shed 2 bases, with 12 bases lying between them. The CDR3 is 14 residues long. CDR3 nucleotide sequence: TGCGCCAGCAGCCGCCGGGACCAAAACTATGGCTACACCTTC. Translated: CASSRRDQNYGYTF.

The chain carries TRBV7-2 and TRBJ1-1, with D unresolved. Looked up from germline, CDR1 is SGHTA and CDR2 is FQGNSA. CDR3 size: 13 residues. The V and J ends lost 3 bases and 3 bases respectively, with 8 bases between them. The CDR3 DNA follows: TGTGCCAGCAGCTTGGGGTTGCACACTGAAGCTTTCTTT. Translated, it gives CASSLGLHTEAFF. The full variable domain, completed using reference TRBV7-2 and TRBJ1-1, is GAGVSQSPSNKVTEKGKDVELRCDPISGHTALYWYRQSLGQGLEFLIYFQGNSAPDKSGLPSDRFSAERTGGSVSTLTIQRTQQEDSAVYLCASSLGLHTEAFFGQGTRLTVV.

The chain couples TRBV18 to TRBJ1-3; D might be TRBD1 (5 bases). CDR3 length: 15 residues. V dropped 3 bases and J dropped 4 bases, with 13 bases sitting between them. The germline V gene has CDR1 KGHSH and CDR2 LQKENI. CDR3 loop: CASSPSGRQGNTIYF. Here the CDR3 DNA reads TGTGCCAGCTCACCCTCCGGCAGACAGGGAAACACCATATATTTT. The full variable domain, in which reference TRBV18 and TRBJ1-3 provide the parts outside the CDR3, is NAGVMQNPRHLVRRRGQEARLRCSPMKGHSHVYWYRQLPEEGLKFMVYLQKENIIDESGMPKERFSAEFPKEGPSILRIQQVVRGDSAAYFCASSPSGRQGNTIYFGEGSWLTVV.

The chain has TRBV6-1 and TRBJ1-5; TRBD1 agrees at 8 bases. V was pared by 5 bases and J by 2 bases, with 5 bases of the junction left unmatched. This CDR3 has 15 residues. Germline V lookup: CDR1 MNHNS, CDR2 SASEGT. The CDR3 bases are TGTGCCAGCAGTCAGGGGGCGAGGGGCAATCAGCCCCAGCATTTT. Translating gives CASSQGARGNQPQHF.

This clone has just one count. The CDR3 DNA is TGTGCCTGGAAAAGGGACTCAAGCTCCTACGAGCAGTACTTC. Its protein is CAWKRDSSSYEQYF. The genes are TRBV30 and TRBJ2-7, with TRBD2 as a possible D gene (6 bases). Trimming shortened V by 4 bases and J by 0 bases, and 13 bases separated the two germline ends. The CDR3 spans 14 residues. CDR1 and CDR2 from the germline V gene are GTSNPN and SVGIG (reference sequence).

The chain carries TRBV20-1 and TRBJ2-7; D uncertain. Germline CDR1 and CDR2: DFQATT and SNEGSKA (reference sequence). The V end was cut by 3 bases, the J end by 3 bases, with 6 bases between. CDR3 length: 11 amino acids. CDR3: CSASENYEQYF. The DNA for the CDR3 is TGCAGTGCTAGTGAAAACTACGAGCAGTACTTC.

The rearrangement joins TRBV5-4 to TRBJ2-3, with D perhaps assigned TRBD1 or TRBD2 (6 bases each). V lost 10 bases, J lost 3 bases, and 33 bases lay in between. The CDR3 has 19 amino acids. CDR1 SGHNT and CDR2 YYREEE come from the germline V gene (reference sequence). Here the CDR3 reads CAATTSFRGPGYLTDTQYF. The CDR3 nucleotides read TGTGCCGCGACTACTTCTTTCCGGGGGCCCGGGTATCTGACAGATACGCAGTATTTT.

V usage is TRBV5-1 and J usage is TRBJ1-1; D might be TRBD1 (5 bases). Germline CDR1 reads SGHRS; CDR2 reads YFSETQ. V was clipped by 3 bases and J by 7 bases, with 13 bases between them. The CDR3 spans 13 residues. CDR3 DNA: TGCGCCAGCAGCTCAGTCGCGGGGGATGAAGCTTTCTTT. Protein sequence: CASSSVAGDEAFF.

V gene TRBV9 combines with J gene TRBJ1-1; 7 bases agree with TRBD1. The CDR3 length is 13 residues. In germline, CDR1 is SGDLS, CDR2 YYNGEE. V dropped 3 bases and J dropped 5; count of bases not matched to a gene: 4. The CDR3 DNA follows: TGTGCCAGCAGCGGAACAGGGGAGACTGAAGCTTTCTTT. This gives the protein CASSGTGETEAFF.

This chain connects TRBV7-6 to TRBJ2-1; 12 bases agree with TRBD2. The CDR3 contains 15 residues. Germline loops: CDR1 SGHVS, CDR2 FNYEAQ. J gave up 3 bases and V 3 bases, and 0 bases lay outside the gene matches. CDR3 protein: CASSLGLAGYNEQFF. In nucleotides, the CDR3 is TGTGCCAGCAGCTTGGGACTAGCGGGCTACAATGAGCAGTTCTTC.

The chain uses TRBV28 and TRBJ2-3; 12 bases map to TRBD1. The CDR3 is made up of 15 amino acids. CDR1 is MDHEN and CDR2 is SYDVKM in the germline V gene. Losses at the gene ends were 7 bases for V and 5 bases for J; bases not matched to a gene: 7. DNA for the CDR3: TGTGCCAGCACCCCGGGACAGGGGGCCTTAGATACGCAGTATTTT. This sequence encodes CASTPGQGALDTQYF.

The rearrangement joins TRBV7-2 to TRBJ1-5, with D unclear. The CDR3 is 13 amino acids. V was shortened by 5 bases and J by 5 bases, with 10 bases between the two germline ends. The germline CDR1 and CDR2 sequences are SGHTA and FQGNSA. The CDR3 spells CASSPRADQPQHF. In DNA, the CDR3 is TGTGCCAGCAGCCCCCGGGCCGATCAGCCCCAGCATTTT.

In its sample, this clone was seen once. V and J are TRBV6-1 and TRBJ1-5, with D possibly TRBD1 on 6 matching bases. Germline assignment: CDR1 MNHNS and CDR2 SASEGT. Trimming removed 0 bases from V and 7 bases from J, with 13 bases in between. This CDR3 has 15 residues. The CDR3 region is CASSEALLTGQPQHF. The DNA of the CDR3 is TGTGCCAGCAGTGAAGCGCTTCTCACAGGGCAGCCCCAGCATTTT.